Each of the 8 T cell receptor beta chains below was sequenced from the same sample in a study of cytomegalovirus exposure and HLA in healthy donors. Sequencing used immunoSEQ multiplex PCR; TCRdb keeps in-frame clones, though not all of them. The table lists 150,000 to 200,000 clones, more than 75% of them singletons. Material: PBMCs. The receptors originated from a man aged 18 to 35 in good health and CMV-seropositive.

V is TRBV20-1 and J is TRBJ2-7; D is unresolved. In germline, CDR1 is DFQATT, CDR2 SNEGSKA (reference sequence). The CDR3 length is 11 residues. V dropped 3 bases and J dropped 7 bases, with 10 bases sitting between them. CDR3 nucleotides: TGCAGTGCTAGGGCGCCCGGGGAGCAGTACTTC. Amino acids: CSARAPGEQYF.

CDR3 sequence: CASSNRALSPGEQYF. As DNA, the CDR3 is TGTGCCAGCAGCAACAGGGCCCTGAGCCCTGGGGAGCAGTACTTC. The chain couples TRBV6-5 to TRBJ2-7, with D possibly TRBD1 on 6 matching bases. V gave up 6 bases and J gave up 7 bases, with 22 bases separating them. The CDR3 covers 15 residues. Germline V CDR1 and CDR2: MNHEY, SVGAGI.

J is TRBJ2-2 and V is TRBV7-3; 7 nucleotides match TRBD2. J gave up 4 bases and V 4 bases, and 3 bases lay outside the gene matches. Germline V lookup: CDR1 SGHTA, CDR2 FQGTGA. The length of the CDR3 is 14 residues. The CDR3 nucleotides are TGTGCCAGCAGCTGGAGCGGGGCCACCGGGGAGCTGTTTTTT. Its translation: CASSWSGATGELFF.

The chain combines TRBV10-3 with TRBJ1-2; TRBD1 is a possible D gene (5 bases). The CDR3 consists of 18 residues. CDR1 ENHRY and CDR2 SYGVKD come from the germline V gene. Trimming shortened V by 6 bases and J by 8 bases, and 31 bases separated the two germline ends. The CDR3 spells CAISVTILQGVAADGYTF. CDR3 nucleotides: TGTGCCATCAGCGTAACCATCCTCCAAGGGGTTGCAGCTGACGGCTACACCTTC.

The chain recombines TRBV4-3 with TRBJ2-1, with D hard to call. This CDR3 is built from 13 residues. Trimming shortened V by 1 base and J by 11 bases, and 12 bases separated the two germline ends. Germline assignment: CDR1 LGHNA and CDR2 YSLEER. The CDR3 protein is CASSQVYRDQQFF. The DNA for the CDR3 is TGCGCCAGCAGCCAAGTCTACCGTGATCAGCAGTTCTTC.

This clone was recorded once. The chain carries TRBV5-1 and TRBJ2-5; 9 bases agree with TRBD1. The CDR3 loop spans 15 amino acids. J lost 0 bases, V lost 2 bases, and 2 bases had no gene match. CDR1 is SGHRS, CDR2 YFSETQ, per germline. CDR3 region: CASSFWDRDQETQYF. In DNA, the CDR3 is TGCGCCAGCAGCTTCTGGGACAGGGACCAAGAGACCCAGTACTTC.

The chain uses TRBV30 and TRBJ1-6; TRBD1 aligns across 8 bases. V trimming: 4 bases; J trimming: 6 bases; junction bases outside the gene matches: 8. In germline, CDR1 is GTSNPN, CDR2 SVGIG (reference sequence). The CDR3 totals 15 residues. DNA of the CDR3: TGTGCCTGGACCTACGGGGGACAGGTTAATTCACCCCTCCACTTT. Protein product: CAWTYGGQVNSPLHF.

The chain carries TRBV6-6 and TRBJ1-2, with TRBD1 matching over 9 bases. Unmatched junction bases numbered 5, after V lost 2 bases and J lost 7 bases. The germline gives CDR1 MNHNY, CDR2 SVGAGI (reference sequence). The CDR3 sequence is 14 residues long. DNA for the CDR3: TGTGCCAGCAGTTACACAGGGGGCGCTCGTGGCTACACCTTC. Amino acids: CASSYTGGARGYTF.